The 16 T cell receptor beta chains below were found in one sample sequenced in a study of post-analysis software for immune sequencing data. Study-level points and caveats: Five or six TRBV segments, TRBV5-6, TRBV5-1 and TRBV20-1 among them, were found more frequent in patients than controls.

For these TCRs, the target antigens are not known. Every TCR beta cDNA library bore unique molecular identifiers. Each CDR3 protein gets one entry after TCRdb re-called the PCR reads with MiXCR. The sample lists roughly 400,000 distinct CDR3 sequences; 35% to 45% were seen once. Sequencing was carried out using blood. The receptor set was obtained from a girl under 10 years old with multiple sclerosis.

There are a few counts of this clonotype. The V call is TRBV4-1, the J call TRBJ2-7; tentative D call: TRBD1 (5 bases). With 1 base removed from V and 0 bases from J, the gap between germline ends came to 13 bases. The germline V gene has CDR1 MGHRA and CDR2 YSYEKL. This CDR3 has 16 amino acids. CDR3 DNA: TGCGCCAGCAGCCAAGCAGACAGCCTGAGCTCCTACGAGCAGTACTTC. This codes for CASSQADSLSSYEQYF.

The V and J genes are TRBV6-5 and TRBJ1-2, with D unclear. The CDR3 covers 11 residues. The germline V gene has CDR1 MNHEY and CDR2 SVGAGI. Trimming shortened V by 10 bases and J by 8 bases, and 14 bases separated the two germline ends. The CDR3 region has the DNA TGTGCCACCGAGACAAGTCAAGGCTACACCTTC. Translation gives CATETSQGYTF.

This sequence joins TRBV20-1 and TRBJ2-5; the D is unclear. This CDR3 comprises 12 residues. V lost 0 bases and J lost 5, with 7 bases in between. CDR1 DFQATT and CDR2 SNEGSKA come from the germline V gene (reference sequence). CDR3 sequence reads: CSARESSETQYF. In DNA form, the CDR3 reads TGCAGTGCTAGAGAGTCTTCGGAGACCCAGTACTTC.

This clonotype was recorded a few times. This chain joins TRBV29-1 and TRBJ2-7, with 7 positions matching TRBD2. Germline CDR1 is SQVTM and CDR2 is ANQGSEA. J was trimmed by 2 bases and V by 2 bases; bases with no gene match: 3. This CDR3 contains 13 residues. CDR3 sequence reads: CSVEREGTYEQYF. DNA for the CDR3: TGCAGCGTTGAAAGGGAGGGTACCTACGAGCAGTACTTC.

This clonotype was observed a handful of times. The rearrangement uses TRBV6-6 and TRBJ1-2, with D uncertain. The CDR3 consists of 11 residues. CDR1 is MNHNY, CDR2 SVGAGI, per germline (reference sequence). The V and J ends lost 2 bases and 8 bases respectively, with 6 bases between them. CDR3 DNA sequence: TGTGCCAGCAGTTACGGGGTCGGCTACACCTTC. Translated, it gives CASSYGVGYTF.

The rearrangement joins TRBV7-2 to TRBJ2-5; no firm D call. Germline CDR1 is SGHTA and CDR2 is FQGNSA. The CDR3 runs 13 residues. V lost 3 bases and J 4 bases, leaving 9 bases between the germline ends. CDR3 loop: CASSFRRRETQYF. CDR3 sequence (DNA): TGTGCCAGCAGCTTTCGCAGGAGAGAGACCCAGTACTTC. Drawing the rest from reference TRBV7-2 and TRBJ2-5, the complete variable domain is GAGVSQSPSNKVTEKGKDVELRCDPISGHTALYWYRQSLGQGLEFLIYFQGNSAPDKSGLPSDRFSAERTGGSVSTLTIQRTQQEDSAVYLCASSFRRRETQYFGPGTRLLVL.

DNA of the CDR3: TGTGCCAGCAGTTTAAGGGGGCCCTATGAGCAGTTCTTC. It is translated as CASSLRGPYEQFF. The chain carries TRBV12-3 or TRBV12-4 and TRBJ2-1; TRBD1 matches 7 bases. There are 13 residues in the CDR3. V was clipped by 2 bases and J by 8 bases; unmatched bases: 3.

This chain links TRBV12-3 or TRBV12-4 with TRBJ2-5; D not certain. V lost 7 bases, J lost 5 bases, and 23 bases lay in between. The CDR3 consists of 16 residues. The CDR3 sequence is CASKGREAESGETQYF. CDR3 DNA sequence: TGTGCCAGCAAGGGAAGAGAGGCAGAGAGTGGGGAGACCCAGTACTTC.

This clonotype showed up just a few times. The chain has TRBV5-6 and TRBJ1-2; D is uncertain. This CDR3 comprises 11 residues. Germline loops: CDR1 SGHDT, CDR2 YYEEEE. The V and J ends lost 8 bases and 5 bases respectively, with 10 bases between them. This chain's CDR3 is CASTGEYGYTF. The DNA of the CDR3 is TGTGCCAGTACCGGGGAGTATGGCTACACCTTC.

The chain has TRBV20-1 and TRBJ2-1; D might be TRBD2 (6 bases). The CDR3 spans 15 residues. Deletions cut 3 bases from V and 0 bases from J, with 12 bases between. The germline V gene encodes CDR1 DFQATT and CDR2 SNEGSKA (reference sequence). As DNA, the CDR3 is TGCAGTGCTAGTAATCCGACTAGCTCCTACAATGAGCAGTTCTTC. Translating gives CSASNPTSSYNEQFF.

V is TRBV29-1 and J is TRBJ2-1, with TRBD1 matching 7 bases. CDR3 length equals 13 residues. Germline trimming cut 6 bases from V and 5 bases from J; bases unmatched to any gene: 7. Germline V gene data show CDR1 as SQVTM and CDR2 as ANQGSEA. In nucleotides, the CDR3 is TGCAGCGTGAGCCGGGACAGCGACAATGAGCAGTTCTTC. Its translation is CSVSRDSDNEQFF.

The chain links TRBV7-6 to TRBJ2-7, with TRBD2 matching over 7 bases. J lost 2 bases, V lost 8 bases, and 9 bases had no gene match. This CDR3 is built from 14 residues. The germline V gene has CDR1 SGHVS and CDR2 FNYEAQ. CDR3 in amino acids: CASARSGETYEQYF. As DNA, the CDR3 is TGTGCCAGCGCCAGAAGCGGGGAAACCTACGAGCAGTACTTC.

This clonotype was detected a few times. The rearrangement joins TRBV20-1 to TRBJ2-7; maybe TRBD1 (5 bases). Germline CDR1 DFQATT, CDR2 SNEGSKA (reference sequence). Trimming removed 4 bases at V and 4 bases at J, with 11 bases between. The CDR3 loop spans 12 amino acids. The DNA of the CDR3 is TGCAGTGCTATAGACAGAGAATACGAGCAGTACTTC. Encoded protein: CSAIDREYEQYF.

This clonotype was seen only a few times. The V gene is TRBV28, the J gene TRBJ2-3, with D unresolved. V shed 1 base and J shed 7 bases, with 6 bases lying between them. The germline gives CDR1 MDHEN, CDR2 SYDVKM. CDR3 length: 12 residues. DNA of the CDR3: TGTGCCAGCAGTTTATCGGCCTATACGCAGTATTTT. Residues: CASSLSAYTQYF.

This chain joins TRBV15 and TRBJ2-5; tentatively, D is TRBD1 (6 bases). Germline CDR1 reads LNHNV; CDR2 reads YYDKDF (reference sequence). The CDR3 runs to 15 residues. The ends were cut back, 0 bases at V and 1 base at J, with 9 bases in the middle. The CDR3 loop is CATSRDGTIQETQYF. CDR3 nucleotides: TGTGCCACCAGCAGAGATGGGACAATCCAAGAGACCCAGTACTTC. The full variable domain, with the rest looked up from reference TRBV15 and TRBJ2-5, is DAMVIQNPRYQVTQFGKPVTLSCSQTLNHNVMYWYQQKSSQAPKLLFHYYDKDFNNEADTPDNFQSRRPNTSFCFLDIRSPGLGDTAMYLCATSRDGTIQETQYFGPGTRLLVL.

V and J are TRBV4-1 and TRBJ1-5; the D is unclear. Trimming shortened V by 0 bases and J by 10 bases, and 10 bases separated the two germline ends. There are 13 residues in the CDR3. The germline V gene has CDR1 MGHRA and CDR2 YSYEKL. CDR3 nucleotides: TGCGCCAGCAGCCAAGAGGGCGTCCGACCCCAGCATTTT. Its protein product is CASSQEGVRPQHF.